These 30 T cell receptor beta chains came from one sample sequenced in a study of T cell responses to AZD1222 COVID-19 vaccine. Using immunoSEQ multiplex PCR, the repertoire was profiled, and TCRdb retains in-frame clones only, with some absent. The sample comprises 120,000 or so clones, 91% of which are singletons, and about 5.2% rests with the top ten. This material consisted of peripheral blood, taken on day 0 of AZD1222 vaccination. Every receptor here comes from an adult in good health.

This sequence joins TRBV10-3 and TRBJ1-2; D unclear. CDR1 ENHRY and CDR2 SYGVKD come from the germline V gene. V was shortened by 7 bases and J by 1 base, with 10 bases between the two germline ends. This CDR3 is built from 13 residues. CDR3 protein: CAINRQLNYGYTF. DNA for the CDR3: TGTGCCATCAATAGGCAGCTTAACTATGGCTACACCTTC.

This clone has just one count. The chain has TRBV24-1 and TRBJ2-2; tentatively, D is TRBD1 or TRBD2 (5 bases each). CDR1 is KGHDR, CDR2 SFDVKD, per germline. This CDR3 is 16 amino acids long. V dropped 5 bases and J dropped 1 base, with 13 bases sitting between them. CDR3 protein: CATSGTGTENTGELFF. The CDR3, as DNA: TGTGCCACCAGTGGGACCGGGACGGAGAACACCGGGGAGCTGTTTTTT.

J is TRBJ1-6 and V is TRBV19, with D uncertain. The germline V gene has CDR1 LNHDA and CDR2 SQIVND (reference sequence). The CDR3 runs to 14 residues. Trimming cost V 6 bases and J 7 bases, with 13 bases left between them. CDR3 coding DNA: TGTGCCAGTAGGCCAGGCACGGGGAATTCACCCCTCCACTTT. It specifies CASRPGTGNSPLHF.

The chain uses TRBV19 and TRBJ1-6, with unresolved D. Per the germline V gene, CDR1 is LNHDA and CDR2 is SQIVND (reference sequence). V shed 4 bases and J shed 7 bases, with 14 bases lying between them. The CDR3 runs to 15 residues. The CDR3 DNA reads as TGTGCCAGTAGTAGGGTTGGGGATCCGAATTCACCCCTCCACTTT. It encodes CASSRVGDPNSPLHF.

This clone was seen once. The chain uses TRBV19 and TRBJ1-5, with D perhaps matching TRBD1 (6 bases). This CDR3 has 14 amino acids. Germline V gene lookup returns CDR1 LNHDA and CDR2 SQIVND (reference sequence). Trimming cost V 7 bases and J 4 bases, with 14 bases left between them. The CDR3 region has the DNA TGTGCCAGTAAGGCCGGACAGATTAATCAGCCCCAGCATTTT. Amino acid sequence: CASKAGQINQPQHF.

The rearrangement links TRBV3-1 (or the pseudogene TRBV3-2) to TRBJ1-1; TRBD1 is a possible D gene (5 bases). Germline lookup yields CDR1 LGHDT and CDR2 YNNKEL (reference sequence). The CDR3 loop spans 13 amino acids. V was pared by 5 bases and J by 1 base, with 8 bases between. CDR3 protein: CASSRQTNTEAFF. For the CDR3, the DNA is TGTGCCAGCAGCAGACAGACGAACACTGAAGCTTTCTTT.

This clone was observed once. This chain connects TRBV5-4 to TRBJ2-3, with 7 bases fitting TRBD2. CDR1 and CDR2 (germline): SGHNT, YYREEE (reference sequence). V gave up 0 bases and J gave up 5 bases; unmatched junction bases: 3. CDR3 length equals 14 residues. CDR3 sequence reads: CASSLEQRGDTQYF. The DNA of the CDR3 is TGTGCCAGCAGCTTGGAGCAGCGGGGAGATACGCAGTATTTT.

This clone has a handful of counts. This CDR3 is CASSGGQGDAGELFF. The CDR3, as DNA: TGTGCCAGCAGTGGGGGACAGGGGGACGCCGGGGAGCTGTTTTTT. The chain couples TRBV6-4 to TRBJ2-2; 11 bases line up with TRBD1. Trimming took 4 bases from V and 6 from J; bases not matched to a gene: 4. Germline CDR1 is MRHNA and CDR2 is SNTAGT. CDR3 size: 15 residues.

The CDR3 DNA sequence: TGTGCCAGCAGCCAAAATGAAAAACTGTTTTTT. Translation gives CASSQNEKLFF. The gene calls are TRBV6-5 and TRBJ1-4; D uncertain. Germline assignment: CDR1 MNHEY and CDR2 SVGAGI. Trimming cost V 6 bases and J 5 bases, with 4 bases left between them. The length of the CDR3 is 11 residues.

This clone occurred a few times. This chain connects TRBV24-1 to TRBJ2-1, with a tentative D call TRBD1 (5 bases). Germline V gene data show CDR1 as KGHDR and CDR2 as SFDVKD. The CDR3 covers 15 residues. The germline V and J ends were trimmed by 3 bases and 6 bases, with 14 bases remaining between them. The CDR3 is CATSDPSDRLNEQFF. The CDR3 DNA sequence: TGTGCCACCAGTGATCCCTCCGACAGACTCAATGAGCAGTTCTTC.

This clone has a single count. The chain couples TRBV5-1 to TRBJ1-2; tentative D call: TRBD1 (5 bases). Trimming removed 4 bases at V and 0 bases at J, with 13 bases between. Germline lookup yields CDR1 SGHRS and CDR2 YFSETQ. The CDR3 runs 15 residues. The CDR3: CASSRDGDANYGYTF. The DNA of the CDR3 is TGCGCCAGCAGCAGGGACGGGGATGCTAACTATGGCTACACCTTC.

The J gene is TRBJ1-2, the V gene TRBV10-3, with D uncertain. The CDR3 totals 15 residues. Per germline, CDR1 ENHRY and CDR2 SYGVKD. V lost 4 bases to trimming and J lost 4 bases, with 16 bases between them. The CDR3 sequence is CAISGEGPGSYGYTF. The CDR3, as DNA: TGTGCCATCAGTGGCGAGGGCCCCGGGAGCTATGGCTACACCTTC.

The CDR3 DNA reads as TGTGCCAGCAGTAATCAACGCGAGCAGTACTTC. Its translation: CASSNQREQYF. The chain recombines TRBV7-9 with TRBJ2-7, with D hard to call. The germline CDR1 and CDR2 sequences are SEHNR and FQNEAQ (reference sequence). This CDR3 spans 11 amino acids. Between the trimmed V and J ends, which lost 6 bases and 6 bases, there was a span of 9 bases.

This clone has a single count. V usage is TRBV9 and J usage is TRBJ2-1; D may match TRBD1 or TRBD2 (5 bases each). Germline V gene lookup returns CDR1 SGDLS and CDR2 YYNGEE. This CDR3 spans 10 amino acids. V lost 7 bases and J 10 bases, leaving 9 bases between the germline ends. CDR3: CASGGREQFF. The DNA of the CDR3 is TGTGCCAGCGGGGGACGCGAGCAGTTCTTC.

This sequence joins TRBV7-2 and TRBJ1-5; possibly TRBD1 for D (6 bases). The V gene's germline CDR1 is SGHTA and CDR2 FQGNSA. This CDR3 spans 18 amino acids. With 4 bases removed from V and 3 bases from J, the gap between germline ends came to 22 bases. The CDR3 protein is CASSSPLGGPRINQPQHF. The CDR3 bases are TGTGCCAGCAGCTCCCCCCTGGGGGGGCCCCGCATCAATCAGCCCCAGCATTTT.

The chain combines TRBV5-1 with TRBJ1-1, with a weak D call TRBD1 (6 bases). CDR1 is SGHRS and CDR2 is YFSETQ in the germline V gene. The CDR3 length is 15 residues. V was cut by 0 bases and J by 0 bases, with 9 bases left in between. CDR3 DNA sequence: TGCGCCAGCAGCTTGGGCCCAGGGGTGAACACTGAAGCTTTCTTT. Translated, it gives CASSLGPGVNTEAFF.

Here the CDR3 DNA reads TGTGCCAGCAGCCTCCGAGGGGGCAGTACCGGGGAGCTGTTTTTT. Its translation: CASSLRGGSTGELFF. This rearrangement joins TRBV7-6 to TRBJ2-2, with 7 positions matching TRBD1. Germline trimming cut 5 bases from V and 5 bases from J; bases unmatched to any gene: 8. CDR1 is SGHVS, CDR2 FNYEAQ, per germline. This CDR3 has 15 residues.

This chain connects TRBV7-8 to TRBJ1-1, with D unresolved. CDR1 SGHVS and CDR2 FQNEAQ come from the germline V gene. The V and J ends lost 5 bases and 4 bases respectively, with 17 bases between them. There are 15 residues in the CDR3. The CDR3 sequence is CASSRRAQAGTEAFF. The CDR3 nucleotides read TGTGCCAGCAGCCGCCGGGCTCAGGCTGGCACTGAAGCTTTCTTT. The whole variable domain, filled in from reference TRBV7-8 and TRBJ1-1, reads GAGVSQSPRYKVAKRGQDVALRCDPISGHVSLFWYQQALGQGPEFLTYFQNEAQLDKSGLPSDRFFAERPEGSVSTLKIQRTQQEDSAVYLCASSRRAQAGTEAFFGQGTRLTVV.

This clone was seen only once. The chain uses TRBV9 and TRBJ1-1, with D hard to call. V was pared by 0 bases and J by 1 base, with 13 bases between. The CDR3 totals 16 residues. Germline loops: CDR1 SGDLS, CDR2 YYNGEE. CDR3 sequence reads: CASSVGPRAGNTEAFF. As DNA, the CDR3 is TGTGCCAGCAGCGTAGGCCCCCGAGCGGGGAACACTGAAGCTTTCTTT.

This chain links TRBV7-9 with TRBJ2-7; 8 bases line up with TRBD2. With V trimmed by 5 bases and J by 7 bases, 13 bases remained unmatched. This CDR3 region has 15 residues. CDR1 SEHNR and CDR2 FQNEAQ come from the germline V gene (reference sequence). The CDR3 region is CASSPPPSGLGEQYF. DNA of the CDR3: TGTGCCAGCAGCCCCCCGCCTAGCGGGTTAGGGGAGCAGTACTTC.

The CDR3 sequence is CASSMGLLNTEAFF. The CDR3 DNA reads TGTGCCAGCAGTATGGGACTCTTGAACACTGAAGCTTTCTTT. The genes are TRBV3-1 (or the pseudogene TRBV3-2) and TRBJ1-1; D may be TRBD1 (5 bases). CDR1 is LGHDT, CDR2 YNNKEL, per germline (reference sequence). This CDR3 has 14 residues. Trimming shortened V by 6 bases and J by 0 bases, and 11 bases separated the two germline ends.

In its sample, this clone was seen a few times. This sequence joins TRBV6-5 and TRBJ2-2, with 13 nucleotides matching TRBD2. V trimming: 7 bases; J trimming: 6 bases; junction bases outside the gene matches: 2. Germline assignment: CDR1 MNHEY and CDR2 SVGAGI. The CDR3 length is 14 residues. CDR3 coding DNA: TGTGCCAGCATCGGACTAGCGGGAGCCGGGGAGCTGTTTTTT. It is translated as CASIGLAGAGELFF.

The rearrangement uses TRBV7-8 and TRBJ1-2; TRBD1 agrees at 7 bases. CDR1 is SGHVS and CDR2 is FQNEAQ in the germline V gene. CDR3 length equals 14 residues. The V gene end was trimmed by 7 bases and the J gene end by 6 bases; junction bases not matched to a gene: 11. CDR3 coding DNA: TGTGCCAGCAAGAGGGAGACAGGGAATGATGGCTACACCTTC. This codes for CASKRETGNDGYTF. The full variable domain, its missing parts supplied by reference TRBV7-8 and TRBJ1-2, is GAGVSQSPRYKVAKRGQDVALRCDPISGHVSLFWYQQALGQGPEFLTYFQNEAQLDKSGLPSDRFFAERPEGSVSTLKIQRTQQEDSAVYLCASKRETGNDGYTFGSGTRLTVV.

The chain has TRBV4-2 and TRBJ2-1, with D maybe TRBD1 (6 bases). V lost 0 bases to trimming and J lost 8 bases, with 17 bases between them. This CDR3 has 16 amino acids. CDR1 is LGHNA and CDR2 is YNFKEQ in the germline V gene. As DNA, the CDR3 is TGTGCCAGCAGCCAAGATTCGATGGGCCGGACAGATGAGCAGTTCTTC. Its translation: CASSQDSMGRTDEQFF.

This chain joins TRBV6-5 and TRBJ2-7; 9 bases map to TRBD1. The CDR3 loop spans 14 amino acids. V trimming: 4 bases; J trimming: 3 bases; junction bases outside the gene matches: 4. Germline CDR1 and CDR2: MNHEY and SVGAGI. CDR3 residues: CASSLETGGYEQYF. The CDR3 nucleotides are TGTGCCAGCAGTTTAGAGACAGGGGGCTACGAGCAGTACTTC.

This clone was observed a handful of times. The gene calls are TRBV6-2 or TRBV6-3 and TRBJ2-7, with 7 positions matching TRBD2. The junction had 6 bases not matched to a gene; V was cut back by 5 bases and J by 2 bases. The CDR3 extends over 14 amino acids. CDR1 is MNHEY and CDR2 is SVGEGT in the germline V gene. The CDR3 loop reads CASSIGGGTYEQYF. The CDR3 bases are TGTGCCAGCAGTATCGGCGGGGGAACCTACGAGCAGTACTTC.

The genes are TRBV7-8 and TRBJ2-7; no clear D. CDR1 SGHVS and CDR2 FQNEAQ come from the germline V gene. CDR3 length equals 13 residues. Trimming stripped 1 base from V and 5 bases from J, with 9 bases between. Here the CDR3 reads CASSLGTNNEQYF. CDR3 coding DNA: TGTGCCAGCAGCTTAGGTACCAACAACGAGCAGTACTTC.

This chain joins TRBV6-5 and TRBJ1-5; TRBD1 agrees at 8 bases. Per the germline V gene, CDR1 is MNHEY and CDR2 is SVGAGI. V was pared by 0 bases and J by 3 bases, with 4 bases of the junction left unmatched. The CDR3 is 16 residues long. The DNA of the CDR3 is TGTGCCAGCAGTTACTCGGGGACAGGCTACAATCAGCCCCAGCATTTT. Amino acid sequence: CASSYSGTGYNQPQHF.

The chain joins TRBV2 to TRBJ1-1; TRBD1 matches at 12 bases. Germline V gene sequence: CDR1 SNHLY, CDR2 FYNNEI. The CDR3 runs to 14 residues. V dropped 6 bases and J dropped 4; count of bases not matched to a gene: 3. The CDR3 sequence: CASSWDRGPTEAFF. CDR3 sequence (DNA): TGTGCCAGCAGCTGGGACAGGGGGCCCACTGAAGCTTTCTTT.

This sequence joins TRBV5-1 and TRBJ2-2; D unresolved. The germline gives CDR1 SGHRS, CDR2 YFSETQ. Trimming pared 7 bases from V and 2 bases from J, leaving 12 bases between. This CDR3 spans 14 amino acids. CDR3 loop: CASSESSNTGELFF. The CDR3 DNA is TGCGCCAGCTCTGAATCGAGCAACACCGGGGAGCTGTTTTTT.